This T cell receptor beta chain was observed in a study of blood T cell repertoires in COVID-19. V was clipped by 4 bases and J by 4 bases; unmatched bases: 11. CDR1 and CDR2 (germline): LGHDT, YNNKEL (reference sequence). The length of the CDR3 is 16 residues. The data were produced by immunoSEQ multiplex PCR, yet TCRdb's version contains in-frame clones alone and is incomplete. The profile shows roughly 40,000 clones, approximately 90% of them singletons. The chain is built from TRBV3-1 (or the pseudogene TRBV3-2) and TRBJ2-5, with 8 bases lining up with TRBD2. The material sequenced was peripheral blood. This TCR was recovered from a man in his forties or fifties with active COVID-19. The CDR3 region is CASSPRLARRVETQYF. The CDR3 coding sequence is TGTGCCAGCAGCCCCAGACTAGCGAGGAGAGTAGAGACCCAGTACTTC.